These T cell receptor beta chains were read from a single sample in a study of blood T cells in healthy people across ages. TCRdb processed the 5' RACE reads anew with MiXCR; each CDR3 protein has one entry. This sample yields 850,000 to 1,000,000 distinct CDR3 sequences, of which roughly half are seen a single time; around 21% belongs to the top ten. Sequencing used blood. Every receptor here comes from a woman between 55 and 75 years old in good health. Both conserved end residues are part of each CDR3. A D gene is named only where the DNA matches it firmly. Where a row states a size, it is once, few, many or the class of an expanded clone; other rows omit it.

D gene	V gene	clone size	J gene	CDR3 protein	CDR3 DNA
TRBD2	TRBV20-1	-	TRBJ2-7	CSARGTSGEYEQYF	TGCAGTGCTAGAGGGACTAGCGGGGAATACGAGCAGTACTTC
-	TRBV5-1	-	TRBJ2-7	CASSVEQAREQYF	TGCGCCAGCAGCGTGGAACAGGCACGCGAGCAGTACTTC
-	TRBV6-2/TRBV6-3	-	TRBJ2-4	CASSYGRQTYERYF	TGTGCCAGCAGTTACGGAAGGCAGACCTACGAGCGGTACTTC
TRBD2	TRBV5-1	-	TRBJ2-1	CASSFSGTSVGGEQFF	TGCGCCAGCAGCTTTTCGGGGACTAGCGTTGGCGGTGAGCAGTTCTTC
TRBD2	TRBV20-1	few	TRBJ2-7	CSARTSLYEQYF	TGCAGTGCCCGGACTAGTTTGTACGAGCAGTACTTC
-	TRBV20-1	-	TRBJ2-1	CSASTLTFHNEQFF	TGCAGTGCATCGACCCTCACCTTTCACAATGAGCAGTTCTTC
TRBD1	TRBV4-1	-	TRBJ2-7	CASSQAPGQGKYEQYF	TGCGCCAGCAGCCAAGCCCCGGGACAGGGCAAATACGAGCAGTACTTC
TRBD2	TRBV5-4	-	TRBJ2-3	CASSLPTSADTQYF	TGTGCCAGCAGCTTGCCTACTAGCGCCGATACGCAGTATTTT
TRBD1	TRBV10-3	-	TRBJ1-1	CAIRATGPNTEVFF	TGTGCCATCAGAGCGACAGGGCCGAACACTGAAGTTTTCTTT
-	TRBV7-2	-	TRBJ2-7	CASSSDPGGEQYF	TGTGCCAGCAGCTCTGATCCCGGTGGGGAGCAGTACTTC
-	TRBV6-5	-	TRBJ2-1	CASSYSRLVGGGNEQFF	TGTGCCAGCAGTTACTCAAGACTAGTGGGAGGGGGTAATGAGCAGTTCTTC
TRBD1	TRBV3-1	-	TRBJ2-3	CASSPRDRGADTQYF	TGTGCCAGCAGCCCCCGGGACAGGGGCGCAGATACGCAGTATTTT
-	TRBV7-8	-	TRBJ2-7	CASIPGWGPSYEQYF	TGTGCCAGCATTCCAGGGTGGGGCCCATCCTACGAGCAGTACTTC
-	TRBV24-1	-	TRBJ1-5	CATSDFIFGGRSNQPQHF	TGTGCCACCAGTGATTTTATTTTTGGGGGTCGAAGCAATCAGCCCCAGCATTTT
TRBD2	TRBV4-2	-	TRBJ2-7	CASSQVRGLAGGREYEQYF	TGTGCCAGCAGCCAAGTTCGTGGACTAGCGGGAGGGCGGGAATACGAGCAGTACTTC
TRBD1	TRBV5-6	-	TRBJ2-5	CASSLDRGGRQETQYF	TGTGCCAGCAGCTTGGACAGGGGTGGAAGGCAAGAGACCCAGTACTTC
TRBD1	TRBV4-2	-	TRBJ2-5	CASSQEWQGAGETQYF	TGTGCCAGCAGCCAAGAATGGCAGGGGGCGGGCGAGACCCAGTACTTC
TRBD2	TRBV3-1	-	TRBJ2-3	CASSNTQGLASDTQYF	TGTGCCAGCAGCAACACTCAGGGACTAGCATCAGATACGCAGTATTTT
-	TRBV28	-	TRBJ2-7	CASPPSSGGYEQYF	TGTGCCAGCCCCCCTTCGAGCGGAGGCTACGAGCAGTACTTC
TRBD1	TRBV29-1	few	TRBJ1-1	CSVGRGRVATEAFF	TGCAGCGTGGGCAGGGGGCGGGTCGCCACTGAAGCTTTCTTT
-	TRBV7-9	-	TRBJ2-7	CASRADSSYEQYF	TGTGCCAGCAGAGCCGATTCCTCCTACGAGCAGTACTTC
-	TRBV29-1	many	TRBJ2-5	CSVEAGEETQYF	TGCAGCGTTGAAGCGGGGGAAGAGACCCAGTACTTC
TRBD1	TRBV5-1	-	TRBJ1-1	CASSLGTGSAFF	TGCGCCAGCAGCTTGGGGACAGGTTCCGCTTTCTTT
TRBD2	TRBV27	-	TRBJ2-7	CASSGIGLAGPNEQYF	TGTGCCAGCAGTGGAATAGGACTAGCGGGACCTAACGAGCAGTACTTC
-	TRBV29-1	-	TRBJ2-1	CSVEGGWQVNEQFF	TGCAGCGTTGAAGGGGGGTGGCAGGTTAATGAGCAGTTCTTC
-	TRBV7-2	-	TRBJ2-7	CASSPQPYGAEYEQYF	TGTGCCAGCAGCCCTCAGCCTTACGGGGCCGAGTACGAGCAGTACTTC
TRBD1	TRBV12-3/TRBV12-4	-	TRBJ2-6	CASGGTGDLSGANVLTF	TGTGCCAGCGGGGGGACAGGGGACTTATCTGGGGCCAACGTCCTGACTTTC
-	TRBV28	-	TRBJ2-1	CASSGPWDNEQFF	TGTGCCAGCAGTGGCCCTTGGGACAATGAGCAGTTCTTC
-	TRBV4-1	-	TRBJ2-1	CASSYRPLQSEQFF	TGCGCCAGCAGCTACCGACCCCTACAAAGCGAGCAGTTCTTC
TRBD2	TRBV20-1	few	TRBJ2-1	CSARISIGLALNNEQFF	TGCAGTGCTAGAATTTCTATAGGACTAGCGCTAAACAATGAGCAGTTCTTC
TRBD2	TRBV6-1	-	TRBJ2-3	CASSGYSSGTQYF	TGTGCCAGCAGTGGGTATTCTAGCGGGACGCAGTATTTT
-	TRBV28	few	TRBJ2-7	CASSQTGPPYEQYF	TGTGCCAGCAGTCAGACAGGCCCCCCCTACGAGCAGTACTTC
-	TRBV10-3	-	TRBJ2-7	CAISAALSSYEQYF	TGTGCCATCAGTGCAGCCTTGAGCTCCTACGAGCAGTACTTC
-	TRBV9	once	TRBJ2-1	CASSVEDLPYNEQFF	TGTGCCAGCAGCGTAGAGGACTTACCCTACAATGAGCAGTTCTTC
TRBD2	TRBV7-2	once	TRBJ2-7	CASSPQLSGATYEQYF	TGTGCCAGCAGCCCGCAACTTAGCGGGGCCACCTACGAGCAGTACTTC
-	TRBV20-1	-	TRBJ2-7	CSAVSGETYEQYF	TGCAGTGCAGTATCGGGGGAAACCTACGAGCAGTACTTC
-	TRBV20-1	-	TRBJ2-3	CSGEGTSRTDTQYF	TGCAGTGGGGAAGGCACATCCCGCACAGATACGCAGTATTTT
-	TRBV29-1	-	TRBJ2-1	CSVREYEQFF	TGCAGCGTTAGGGAGTATGAGCAGTTCTTC
-	TRBV10-3	once	TRBJ2-1	CAISESGGDNEQFF	TGTGCCATCAGTGAGTCGGGCGGAGACAATGAGCAGTTCTTC
TRBD2	TRBV7-2	-	TRBJ2-7	CASSRGTSGEIYEQYF	TGTGCCAGCAGCCGAGGGACTAGCGGGGAGATCTACGAGCAGTACTTC
TRBD1	TRBV28	-	TRBJ2-3	CASRQSGGTGVNTQYF	TGTGCCAGCAGACAAAGCGGCGGGACAGGGGTCAATACGCAGTATTTT
-	TRBV3-1	-	TRBJ2-7	CASSSRGGNYEQYF	TGTGCCAGCAGCTCGCGAGGGGGGAATTACGAGCAGTACTTC
TRBD1	TRBV28	-	TRBJ2-7	CASSLRGGRLEQYF	TGTGCCAGCAGTTTAAGAGGGGGCCGTCTCGAGCAGTACTTC
-	TRBV7-4	few	TRBJ2-2	CASSLGSNEGCTGELFF	TGTGCCAGCAGCTTAGGCTCGAACGAGGGTTGCACCGGGGAGCTGTTTTTT
-	TRBV29-1	-	TRBJ2-5	CSVTTRGSRETQYF	TGCAGCGTTACGACGAGGGGCAGTAGGGAGACCCAGTACTTC
TRBD2	TRBV7-2	-	TRBJ2-1	CASSRGTTNEQFF	TGTGCCAGCAGCCGCGGGACTACCAATGAGCAGTTCTTC
TRBD2	TRBV20-1	few	TRBJ2-1	CSANSGMVYNEQFF	TGCAGTGCTAATAGCGGGATGGTCTACAATGAGCAGTTCTTC
TRBD1	TRBV20-1	once	TRBJ2-3	CSASSNRGSSDTQYF	TGCAGTGCTAGCTCGAACAGGGGTAGTTCAGATACGCAGTATTTT
TRBD2	TRBV27	few	TRBJ2-6	CASSPEGLAGVRRANVLTF	TGTGCCAGCAGTCCCGAGGGACTAGCGGGAGTTAGAAGGGCCAACGTCCTGACTTTC
TRBD2	TRBV11-2	-	TRBJ2-1	CASSLAVGRERGSYNEQFF	TGTGCCAGCAGCTTAGCAGTCGGGAGGGAACGCGGCTCCTACAATGAGCAGTTCTTC
TRBD2	TRBV4-1	-	TRBJ2-7	CASSHSVAGTYEQYF	TGCGCCAGCAGCCACTCGGTAGCGGGAACCTACGAGCAGTACTTC
TRBD2	TRBV5-1	-	TRBJ2-1	CASSDTTGTRGNEQFF	TGCGCCAGCAGCGACACTACCGGGACTAGGGGGAATGAGCAGTTCTTC
-	TRBV3-1	-	TRBJ2-5	CASSQEAIEGETQYF	TGTGCCAGCAGCCAAGAGGCGATAGAGGGAGAGACCCAGTACTTC
-	TRBV7-2	-	TRBJ2-7	CASSVRTNGYEQYF	TGTGCCAGCAGCGTGCGGACTAATGGCTACGAGCAGTACTTC
-	TRBV18	few	TRBJ1-5	CASSPVPGFAQPQHF	TGTGCCAGCTCACCAGTCCCGGGGTTCGCTCAGCCCCAGCATTTT
-	TRBV20-1	-	TRBJ2-3	CSAFGQTTDTQYF	TGCAGTGCCTTTGGACAGACTACAGATACGCAGTATTTT
-	TRBV29-1	once	TRBJ1-1	CSVGWVRNRGNTEAFF	TGCAGCGTCGGATGGGTAAGGAACCGGGGGAACACTGAAGCTTTCTTT
-	TRBV14	few	TRBJ2-5	CASSQEYTGYQETQYF	TGTGCCAGCAGCCAAGAGTATACAGGGTACCAAGAGACCCAGTACTTC
TRBD2	TRBV28	-	TRBJ2-4	CASSSGLAGEGGAKNIQYF	TGTGCCAGCAGTTCGGGACTAGCGGGAGAGGGGGGGGCCAAAAACATTCAGTACTTC
TRBD1	TRBV18	-	TRBJ2-2	CASSQQGASNTGELFF	TGTGCCAGCTCACAGCAGGGGGCTTCCAACACCGGGGAGCTGTTTTTT